This T cell receptor (beta chain) appears in the sequencing data of a study of blood T cell repertoires in COVID-19. Study details: T cells, B-cell-depleted T cells, or PBMCs supplied cDNA or gDNA.

The CDR3 length is 15 residues. V gave up 0 bases and J gave up 8 bases, with 15 bases separating them. Germline V gene sequence: CDR1 SGDLS, CDR2 YYNGEE. In the study's own analysis: Estimation of nucleated cell counts was performed using reference gene primer amplification. TCRdb keeps only in-frame clones here, not all; method: immunoSEQ multiplex PCR. V and J calls and clone size come straight from that table; D and trimming were deduced from the DNA. The profile covers some 69,000 clones, with 75% to 90% appearing a single time and 2.5% to 3% taken by the ten largest. Material for sequencing was peripheral blood. The J gene is TRBJ2-1, the V gene TRBV9; D is undetermined. This clonotype was sampled from an elderly man with active or convalescent COVID-19. Here the CDR3 DNA reads TGTGCCAGCAGCGTAGATCCCCTCCCCAGCGATGAGCAGTTCTTC. It encodes CASSVDPLPSDEQFF.